These T cell receptor beta chains were read from a single sample in a study of identical twins. One entry per CDR3 protein, called by TCRdb with MiXCR from the 5' RACE reads. The data contain 460,000 or so distinct CDR3 sequences, approximately 15% of them singletons. This same sample was also part of a study on yellow fever vaccine responses in identical twins.

Sample: CD4+ T cells sorted from blood. These receptors all come from a young woman in good health. Each CDR3 is given with its conserved first and last residue. The D gene is left open where the match is weak.

d_gene | v_gene | CDR3aa
TRBD2 | TRBV15 | CATSRSLTSGGNTGELFF
. | TRBV7-2 | CASSPVGAGFGTDTQYF
. | TRBV3-1 | CASSQVEGHEQYF
. | TRBV6-5 | CASSTRQTDTQYF
. | TRBV5-1 | CASSLVGGSSQTQYF
TRBD1 | TRBV7-9 | CASIPTGDYEQYF
TRBD2 | TRBV2 | CASRATSGGGNNEQFF
. | TRBV29-1 | CSVLIGNTEAFF
. | TRBV5-1 | CASRSPTRAFSYEQYF
TRBD2 | TRBV13 | CASSFNRWTSGRTGTDTQYF
TRBD1 | TRBV28 | CASCTDRGPGDEQYF
TRBD1 | TRBV3-1 | CASSDRVYGYTF
TRBD2 | TRBV5-1 | CASPFSLAERETQYF
TRBD2 | TRBV11-1 | CASSSSPEPGLALYEQYF
. | TRBV28 | CASKETPRETQYF
. | TRBV6-1 | CATRGTHQTEAFF
. | TRBV28 | CASSLGGVGAGYGYTF
TRBD1 | TRBV7-3 | CASSYDRVGYTF
TRBD2 | TRBV20-1 | CSPGREGLDQETQYF
. | TRBV5-1 | CASSNGLGEQYF
TRBD2 | TRBV10-3 | CAISGLAGASTDTQYF
. | TRBV28 | CASSFQRESHEQYF
. | TRBV12-3/TRBV12-4 | CASSFLGIQETQYF
. | TRBV10-2 | CASSEVAGTAETQYF
. | TRBV20-1 | CSAREGFNYGYTF
TRBD2 | TRBV5-5 | CASSLVSGSFGNEQFF
TRBD2 | TRBV2 | CASILLAGAKNIQYF
. | TRBV28 | CASRTGTLGYNSPLHF
TRBD2 | TRBV20-1 | CSARHPGLAPENEQFF
TRBD2 | TRBV28 | CASRLAGPHEQFF
. | TRBV19 | CASSLGPGSQYF
TRBD1 | TRBV5-1 | CASRNSDRENTEAFF
. | TRBV6-5 | CASSYSTEASGPNEKLFF